This TCR beta chain emerged from a study of cytomegalovirus exposure and HLA in healthy donors. J lost 2 bases, V lost 6 bases, and 5 bases had no gene match. The length of the CDR3 is 14 residues. In germline, CDR1 is SNHLY, CDR2 FYNNEI. Here immunoSEQ multiplex PCR was the method, and the copy in TCRdb shows in-frame clones only, minus some. The sample has more than 150,000 clones, about 80% seen once. Source material: PBMCs. The chain joins TRBV2 to TRBJ2-5, with 8 nucleotides matching TRBD1. The TCR originated in a woman between 18 and 29 years old in good health and CMV-seropositive. The CDR3 protein is CASSPQGVQETQYF. The CDR3, as DNA: TGTGCCAGCAGCCCACAGGGGGTACAAGAGACCCAGTACTTC.